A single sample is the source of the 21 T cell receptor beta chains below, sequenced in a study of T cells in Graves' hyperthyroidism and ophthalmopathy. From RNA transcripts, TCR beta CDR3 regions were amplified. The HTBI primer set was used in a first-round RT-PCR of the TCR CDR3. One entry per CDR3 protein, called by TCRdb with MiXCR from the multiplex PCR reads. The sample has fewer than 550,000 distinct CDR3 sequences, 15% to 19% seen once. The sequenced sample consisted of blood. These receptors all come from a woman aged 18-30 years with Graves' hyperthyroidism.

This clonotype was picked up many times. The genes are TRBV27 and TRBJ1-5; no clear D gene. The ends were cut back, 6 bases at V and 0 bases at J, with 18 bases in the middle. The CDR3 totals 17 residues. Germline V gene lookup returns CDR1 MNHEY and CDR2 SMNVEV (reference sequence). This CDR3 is CASSSLGGEYSNQPQHF. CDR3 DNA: TGTGCCAGCAGCTCCCTTGGCGGGGAATATAGCAATCAGCCCCAGCATTTT.

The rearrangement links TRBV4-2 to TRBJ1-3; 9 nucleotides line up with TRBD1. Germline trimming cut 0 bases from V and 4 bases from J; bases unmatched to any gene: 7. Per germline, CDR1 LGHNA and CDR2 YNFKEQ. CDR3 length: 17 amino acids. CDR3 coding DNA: TGTGCCAGCAGCCAAGATCCCGACAGGGGGTTGGGAAACACCATATATTTT. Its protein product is CASSQDPDRGLGNTIYF.

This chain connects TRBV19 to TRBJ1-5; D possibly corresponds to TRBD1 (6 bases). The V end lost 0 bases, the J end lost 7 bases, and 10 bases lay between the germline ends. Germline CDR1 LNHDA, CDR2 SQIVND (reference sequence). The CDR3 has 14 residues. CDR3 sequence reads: CASSIEGAEQPQHF. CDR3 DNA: TGTGCCAGTAGTATAGAGGGGGCTGAGCAGCCCCAGCATTTT.

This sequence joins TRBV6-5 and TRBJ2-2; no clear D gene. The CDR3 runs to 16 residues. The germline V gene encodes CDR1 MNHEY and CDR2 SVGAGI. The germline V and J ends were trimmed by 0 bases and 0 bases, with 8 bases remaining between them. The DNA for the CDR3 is TGTGCCAGCAGTTACTCTCCGACTCCGAACACCGGGGAGCTGTTTTTT. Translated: CASSYSPTPNTGELFF.

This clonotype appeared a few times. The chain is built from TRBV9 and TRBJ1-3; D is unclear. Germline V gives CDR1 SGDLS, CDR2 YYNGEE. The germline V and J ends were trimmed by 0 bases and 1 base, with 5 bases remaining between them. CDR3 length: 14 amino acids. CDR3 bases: TGTGCCAGCAGCGTAGCCAATTCTGGAAACACCATATATTTT. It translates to CASSVANSGNTIYF. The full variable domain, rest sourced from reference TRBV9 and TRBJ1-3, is DSGVTQTPKHLITATGQRVTLRCSPRSGDLSVYWYQQSLDQGLQFLIQYYNGEERAKGNILERFSAQQFPDLHSELNLSSLELGDSALYFCASSVANSGNTIYFGEGSWLTVV.

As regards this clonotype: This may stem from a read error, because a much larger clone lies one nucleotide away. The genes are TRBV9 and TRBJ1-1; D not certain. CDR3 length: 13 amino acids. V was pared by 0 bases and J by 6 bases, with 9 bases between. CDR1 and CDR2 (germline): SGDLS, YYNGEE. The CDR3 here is CASSVGKSAEAFF. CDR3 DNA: TGTGCCAGCAGCGTAGGTAAGAGCGCTGAAGCTTTCTTT.

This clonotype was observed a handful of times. In nucleotides, the CDR3 is TGTGCCAGCAGTCCAGCCGACAGGGGGCTCCTTTCGGCCCAGCATTTT. Translating gives CASSPADRGLLSAQHF. The chain employs TRBV12-3 or TRBV12-4 and TRBJ1-5, with 10 bases matching TRBD1. The V and J ends lost 5 bases and 11 bases, in that order; junction bases with no gene match: 15. The CDR3 has 16 amino acids.

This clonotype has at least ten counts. CDR3 DNA: TGTGCCAGCAGTTCCCTGAGGGGACAGGGGGGGGGTTGGCTAGCCAAAAACATTCAGTACTTC. It codes for CASSSLRGQGGGWLAKNIQYF. V and J are TRBV27 and TRBJ2-4; 11 bases line up with TRBD1. Trimming took 4 bases from V and 0 from J; bases not matched to a gene: 17. Per the germline V gene, CDR1 is MNHEY and CDR2 is SMNVEV (reference sequence). The CDR3 totals 21 residues.

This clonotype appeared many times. The CDR3 nucleotides are TGTGCCAGCAGTATCAGGGGGGGAAATCAGCCCCAGCATTTT. Amino acid sequence: CASSIRGGNQPQHF. J is TRBJ1-5 and V is TRBV28; TRBD1 matches at 7 bases. From germline, CDR1 is MDHEN and CDR2 SYDVKM. The V segment lost 5 bases and the J segment 4 bases; nucleotides outside the gene matches: 5. The CDR3 length is 14 residues.

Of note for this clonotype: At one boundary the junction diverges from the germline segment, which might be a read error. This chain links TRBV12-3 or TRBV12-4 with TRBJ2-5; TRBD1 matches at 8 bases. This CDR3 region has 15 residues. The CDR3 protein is CASSPRTGHQEIQYF. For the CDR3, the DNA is TGTGCCAGCAGCCCCAGGACAGGGCACCAAGAGATCCAGTACTTC.

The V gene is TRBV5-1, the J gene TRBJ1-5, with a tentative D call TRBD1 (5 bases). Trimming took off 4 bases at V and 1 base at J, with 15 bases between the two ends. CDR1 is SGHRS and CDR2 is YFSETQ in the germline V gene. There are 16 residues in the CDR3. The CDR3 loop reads CASSAVGGGSNQPQHF. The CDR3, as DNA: TGCGCCAGCAGCGCCGTCGGGGGTGGGAGCAATCAGCCCCAGCATTTT.

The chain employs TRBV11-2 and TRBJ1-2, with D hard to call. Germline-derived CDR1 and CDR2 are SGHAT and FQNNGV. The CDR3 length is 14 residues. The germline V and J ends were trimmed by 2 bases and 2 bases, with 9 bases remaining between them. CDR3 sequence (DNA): TGTGCCAGCAGCTTATCCACGACGAACTATGGCTACACCTTC. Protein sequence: CASSLSTTNYGYTF. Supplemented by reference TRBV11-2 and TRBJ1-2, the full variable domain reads EAGVAQSPRYKIIEKRQSVAFWCNPISGHATLYWYQQILGQGPKLLIQFQNNGVVDDSQLPKDRFSAERLKGVDSTLKIQPAKLEDSAVYLCASSLSTTNYGYTFGSGTRLTVV.

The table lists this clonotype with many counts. Here the CDR3 reads CSASRLAGFNEQFF. For the CDR3, the DNA is TGCAGTGCTAGTAGGCTAGCGGGATTTAATGAGCAGTTCTTC. V gene TRBV20-1 combines with J gene TRBJ2-1; TRBD2 matches 9 bases. CDR1 and CDR2 from the germline V gene are DFQATT and SNEGSKA (reference sequence). CDR3 size: 14 residues. Germline trimming cut 3 bases from V and 7 bases from J; bases unmatched to any gene: 7.

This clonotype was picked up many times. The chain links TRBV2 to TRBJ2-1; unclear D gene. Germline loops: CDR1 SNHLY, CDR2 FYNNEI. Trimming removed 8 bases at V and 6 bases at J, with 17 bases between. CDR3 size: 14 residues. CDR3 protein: CASGLDRAFNEQFF. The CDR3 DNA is TGTGCCAGCGGTCTAGATAGGGCCTTCAATGAGCAGTTCTTC.

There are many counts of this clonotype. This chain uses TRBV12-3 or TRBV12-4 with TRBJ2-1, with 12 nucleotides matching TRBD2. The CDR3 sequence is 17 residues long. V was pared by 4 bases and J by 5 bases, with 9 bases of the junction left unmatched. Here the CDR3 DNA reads TGTGCCAGCAGTTGGACTAGCGGGACCTGGGGGAACAATGAGCAGTTCTTC. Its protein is CASSWTSGTWGNNEQFF.

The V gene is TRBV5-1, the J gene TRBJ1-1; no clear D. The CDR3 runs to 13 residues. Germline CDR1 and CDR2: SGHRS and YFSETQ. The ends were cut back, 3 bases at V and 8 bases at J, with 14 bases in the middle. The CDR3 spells CASSSTGGSEAFF. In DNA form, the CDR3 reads TGCGCCAGCAGCTCCACGGGAGGGTCGGAAGCTTTCTTT. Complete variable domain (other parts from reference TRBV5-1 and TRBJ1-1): KAGVTQTPRYLIKTRGQQVTLSCSPISGHRSVSWYQQTPGQGLQFLFEYFSETQRNKGNFPGRFSGRQFSNSRSEMNVSTLELGDSALYLCASSSTGGSEAFFGQGTRLTVV.

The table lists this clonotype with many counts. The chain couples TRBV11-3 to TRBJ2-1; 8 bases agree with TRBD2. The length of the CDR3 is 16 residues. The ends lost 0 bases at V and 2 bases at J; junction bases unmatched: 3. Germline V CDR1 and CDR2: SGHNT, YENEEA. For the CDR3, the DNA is TGTGCCAGCAGCTTAGATCAGGGACTAGCCTACAATGAGCAGTTCTTC. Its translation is CASSLDQGLAYNEQFF.

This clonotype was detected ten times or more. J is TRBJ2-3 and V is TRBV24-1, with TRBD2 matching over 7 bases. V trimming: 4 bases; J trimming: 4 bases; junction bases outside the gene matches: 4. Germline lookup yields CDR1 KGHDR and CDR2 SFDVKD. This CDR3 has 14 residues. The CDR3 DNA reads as TGTGCCACCAGTGACGGACTAGGCGCAGATACGCAGTATTTT. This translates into CATSDGLGADTQYF.

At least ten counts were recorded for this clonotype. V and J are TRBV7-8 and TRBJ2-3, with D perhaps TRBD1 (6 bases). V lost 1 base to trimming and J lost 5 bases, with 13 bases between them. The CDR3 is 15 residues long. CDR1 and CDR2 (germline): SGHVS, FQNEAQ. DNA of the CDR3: TGTGCCAGCAGCTTAGGATACAGGGCACAAGATACGCAGTATTTT. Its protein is CASSLGYRAQDTQYF.

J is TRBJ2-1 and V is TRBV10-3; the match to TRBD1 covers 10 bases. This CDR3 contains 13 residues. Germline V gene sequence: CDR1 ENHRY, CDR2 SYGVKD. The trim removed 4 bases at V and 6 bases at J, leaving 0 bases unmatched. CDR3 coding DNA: TGTGCCATCAGTGGGACAGGGGGCAATGAGCAGTTCTTC. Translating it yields CAISGTGGNEQFF.

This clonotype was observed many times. The CDR3 spells CASSLLGADTQYF. The CDR3, as DNA: TGTGCCAGCAGTTTATTGGGGGCGGATACGCAGTATTTT. The chain uses TRBV12-3 or TRBV12-4 and TRBJ2-3; the D gene is possibly TRBD1 (6 bases). This CDR3 is built from 13 residues. The V end lost 2 bases, the J end lost 6 bases, and 9 bases lay between the germline ends.